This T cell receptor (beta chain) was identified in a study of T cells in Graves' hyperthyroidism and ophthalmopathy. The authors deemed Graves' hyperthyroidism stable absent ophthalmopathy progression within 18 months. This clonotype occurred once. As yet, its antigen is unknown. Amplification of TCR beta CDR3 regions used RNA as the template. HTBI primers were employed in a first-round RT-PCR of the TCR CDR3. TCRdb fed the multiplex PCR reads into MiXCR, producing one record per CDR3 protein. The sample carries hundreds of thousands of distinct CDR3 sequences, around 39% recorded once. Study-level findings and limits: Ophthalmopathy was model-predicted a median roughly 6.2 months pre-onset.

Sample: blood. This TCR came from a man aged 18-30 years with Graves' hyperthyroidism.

The CDR3: CASSTSGQGTVYDYGYTF. CDR3 coding DNA: TGTGCCAGCAGCACATCGGGACAGGGAACCGTCTATGACTATGGCTACACCTTC. The chain carries TRBV9 and TRBJ1-2, with TRBD1 matching over 9 bases. The V gene's germline CDR1 is SGDLS and CDR2 YYNGEE. This CDR3 contains 18 residues. The trim removed 4 bases at V and 3 bases at J, leaving 16 bases unmatched.